Below are 12 T cell receptor beta chains sequenced from a single sample in a study of identical twins. TCRdb re-derived calls from the 5' RACE reads in MiXCR, one entry per CDR3 protein. Of 700,000 or so distinct CDR3 sequences in the sample, under 9% were seen once. Another study also made use of these data, one on yellow fever vaccine responses in identical twins.

The sample taken for sequencing was PBMCs. The receptors were sampled from a woman under 30 in good health.

The chain couples TRBV29-1 to TRBJ1-2; D is ambiguous. Germline CDR1 reads SQVTM; CDR2 reads ANQGSEA. The CDR3 contains 13 residues. V lost 2 bases and J lost 3, with 10 bases in between. As DNA, the CDR3 is TGCAGCGTTGAACCGGGGTACCACTATGGCTACACCTTC. Its protein is CSVEPGYHYGYTF. The whole variable domain, filled in from reference TRBV29-1 and TRBJ1-2, reads SAVISQKPSRDICQRGTSLTIQCQVDSQVTMMFWYRQQPGQSLTLIATANQGSEATYESGFVIDKFPISRPNLTFSTLTVSNMSPEDSSIYLCSVEPGYHYGYTFGSGTRLTVV.

This chain links TRBV7-2 with TRBJ2-3; possibly TRBD1 for D (6 bases). This CDR3 comprises 14 residues. Germline CDR1 reads SGHTA; CDR2 reads FQGNSA. V lost 5 bases, J lost 4 bases, and 13 bases lay in between. CDR3 amino acids: CASSLGTLADTQYF. In DNA, the CDR3 is TGTGCCAGCAGCCTCGGGACACTTGCAGATACGCAGTATTTT.

V usage is TRBV30 and J usage is TRBJ2-3; 8 bases match TRBD2. V shed 2 bases and J 3 bases; nucleotides not matched to a gene: 7. The CDR3 is made up of 15 amino acids. Germline CDR1 is GTSNPN and CDR2 is SVGIG (reference sequence). The CDR3 here is CAWSSTSGQTDTQYF. CDR3 bases: TGTGCCTGGAGTTCAACTAGCGGTCAAACAGATACGCAGTATTTT.

There are many counts of this clonotype. The chain uses TRBV5-1 and TRBJ2-2; D uncertain. This CDR3 has 15 amino acids. Per germline, CDR1 SGHRS and CDR2 YFSETQ. Trimming took 6 bases from V and 7 from J, leaving 19 bases between them. The CDR3 spells CASTFQTAPGGELFF. Written as DNA, the CDR3 is TGCGCCAGCACCTTTCAGACTGCTCCGGGCGGGGAGCTGTTTTTT. Full variable domain (missing parts from reference TRBV5-1 and TRBJ2-2): KAGVTQTPRYLIKTRGQQVTLSCSPISGHRSVSWYQQTPGQGLQFLFEYFSETQRNKGNFPGRFSGRQFSNSRSEMNVSTLELGDSALYLCASTFQTAPGGELFFGEGSRLTVL.

This clonotype came up a few times. The gene calls are TRBV20-1 and TRBJ2-5; 7 bases fit TRBD1. Germline V gene sequence: CDR1 DFQATT, CDR2 SNEGSKA (reference sequence). The junction had 12 bases not matched to a gene; V was cut back by 3 bases and J by 2 bases. This CDR3 is 16 amino acids long. CDR3 DNA sequence: TGCAGTGCTAGTGCCCAGGGGGACATCGTTCAAGAGACCCAGTACTTC. Its translation: CSASAQGDIVQETQYF.

This clonotype was detected many times. The gene calls are TRBV28 and TRBJ2-1; the match to TRBD2 covers 9 bases. The CDR3 sequence is 14 residues long. The junction had 8 bases not matched to a gene; V was cut back by 10 bases and J by 4 bases. CDR1 MDHEN and CDR2 SYDVKM come from the germline V gene. This chain's CDR3 is CATHPSGEYNEQFF. The DNA of the CDR3 is TGTGCCACCCACCCTAGCGGGGAGTACAATGAGCAGTTCTTC.

The chain is built from TRBV11-2 and TRBJ2-1; 15 bases are shared with TRBD2. J gave up 8 bases and V 3 bases, and 11 bases lay outside the gene matches. In germline, CDR1 is SGHAT, CDR2 FQNNGV. The CDR3 sequence is 18 residues long. The CDR3: CASSFSSGTSGRMDEQFF. The CDR3 DNA sequence: TGTGCCAGCAGCTTTTCTAGTGGGACTAGCGGGAGGATGGATGAGCAGTTCTTC.

This clonotype was recorded a few times. The rearrangement links TRBV5-1 to TRBJ2-2; D remains ambiguous. Between the trimmed V and J ends, which lost 3 bases and 2 bases, there was a span of 8 bases. CDR1 SGHRS and CDR2 YFSETQ come from the germline V gene. This CDR3 spans 14 amino acids. CDR3: CASSSGFNTGELFF. CDR3 coding DNA: TGCGCCAGCAGCTCCGGGTTTAACACCGGGGAGCTGTTTTTT.

The sample holds many counts of this clonotype. This chain connects TRBV2 to TRBJ1-5; TRBD1 matches at 7 bases. From germline, CDR1 is SNHLY and CDR2 FYNNEI. The CDR3 is 15 amino acids. Germline trimming cut 6 bases from V and 0 bases from J; bases unmatched to any gene: 5. The CDR3 coding sequence is TGTGCCAGCAGCCAGCAGGGGGTTAGCAATCAGCCCCAGCATTTT. This sequence encodes CASSQQGVSNQPQHF.

This clonotype was seen more than once but under ten times. This chain joins TRBV12-3 or TRBV12-4 and TRBJ2-5; TRBD2 matches 9 bases. The V segment lost 3 bases and the J segment 5 bases; nucleotides outside the gene matches: 7. The length of the CDR3 is 15 residues. The CDR3 protein is CASSFGGGVRETQYF. CDR3 sequence (DNA): TGTGCCAGCAGTTTTGGCGGGGGGGTCCGGGAGACCCAGTACTTC.

This chain uses TRBV4-1 with TRBJ2-1; D call uncertain. V was shortened by 7 bases and J by 3 bases, with 16 bases between the two germline ends. The CDR3 length is 15 residues. Germline CDR1 MGHRA, CDR2 YSYEKL. This CDR3 reads CASTPNPALYNEQFF. The CDR3 region has the DNA TGCGCCAGCACCCCGAACCCGGCGCTCTACAATGAGCAGTTCTTC.

The sample holds a few counts of this clonotype. This chain links TRBV9 with TRBJ1-6, with a tentative D call TRBD1 (5 bases). Germline V gene data show CDR1 as SGDLS and CDR2 as YYNGEE. V lost 4 bases and J 7 bases, leaving 15 bases between the germline ends. This CDR3 has 15 amino acids. CDR3 residues: CASSPGGRVNSPLHF. CDR3 coding DNA: TGTGCCAGCAGCCCCGGTGGCAGGGTGAATTCACCCCTCCACTTT.